The 32 T cell receptor beta chains below were found in one sample sequenced in a study of post-analysis software for immune sequencing data. Unique molecular identifiers were built into the TCR beta cDNA libraries. TCRdb re-called the PCR reads with MiXCR, one entry per CDR3 protein. This sample yields about 160,000 distinct CDR3 sequences, of which around 36% are seen a single time; 25% to 35% belongs to the top ten. The specimen comprised blood, sampled after autologous hematopoietic stem cell transplantation. These receptors were taken from a girl between 10 and 17 years old with multiple sclerosis.

The V gene is TRBV20-1, the J gene TRBJ2-7; 14 bases fit TRBD2. The CDR3 length is 15 residues. Germline values: CDR1 DFQATT, CDR2 SNEGSKA (reference sequence). V lost 4 bases, J lost 3 bases, and 5 bases stayed unmatched. The CDR3 spells CSATGTSGGLYEQYF. In DNA, the CDR3 is TGCAGTGCTACCGGGACTAGCGGGGGCCTCTACGAGCAGTACTTC.

This clonotype has only a few counts. J is TRBJ2-1 and V is TRBV15, with D possibly being TRBD2 (5 bases). This CDR3 contains 15 residues. Germline V lookup: CDR1 LNHNV, CDR2 YYDKDF (reference sequence). V was shortened by 7 bases and J by 6 bases, with 19 bases between the two germline ends. CDR3 DNA: TGTGCCACCAAGCTGCCTAACCGGACTTGCAATGAGCAGTTCTTC. It yields the protein CATKLPNRTCNEQFF.

The gene calls are TRBV6-5 and TRBJ1-2; D is possibly TRBD1 (5 bases). There are 14 residues in the CDR3. Trimming took 6 bases from V and 3 from J, leaving 14 bases between them. Germline CDR1 and CDR2: MNHEY and SVGAGI. The DNA for the CDR3 is TGTGCCAGCAGGAAGGGGCGGGGGGACTATGGCTACACCTTC. This gives the protein CASRKGRGDYGYTF.

This clonotype was detected only a few times. V is TRBV4-1 and J is TRBJ2-7; TRBD2 is a possible D gene (5 bases). Germline CDR1 MGHRA, CDR2 YSYEKL. V dropped 4 bases and J dropped 0 bases, with 10 bases sitting between them. The CDR3 is made up of 14 amino acids. CDR3 DNA sequence: TGCGCCAGCAGCCCCGGGGATAGCTCCTACGAGCAGTACTTC. This codes for CASSPGDSSYEQYF.

This clonotype has a handful of counts. The J gene is TRBJ2-3, the V gene TRBV20-1; D call uncertain. The CDR3 is 11 amino acids. V lost 6 bases to trimming and J lost 6 bases, with 10 bases between them. CDR1 is DFQATT and CDR2 is SNEGSKA in the germline V gene (reference sequence). CDR3: CSARAWDTQYF. DNA of the CDR3: TGCAGTGCCCGCGCCTGGGATACGCAGTATTTT.

This clonotype was picked up many times. The chain couples TRBV5-1 to TRBJ1-6, with D unresolved. V dropped 6 bases and J dropped 5 bases, with 15 bases sitting between them. Germline CDR1 reads SGHRS; CDR2 reads YFSETQ. This CDR3 contains 15 residues. The CDR3 reads CASTWAGEDNSPLHF. The CDR3 region has the DNA TGCGCCAGCACCTGGGCCGGGGAAGATAATTCACCCCTCCACTTT.

The chain couples TRBV7-6 to TRBJ2-3; maybe TRBD2 (6 bases). CDR3 length: 15 residues. Per germline, CDR1 SGHVS and CDR2 FNYEAQ. V was trimmed by 3 bases and J by 5 bases, leaving 15 bases between them. CDR3 loop: CASSLAGIPQDTQYF. CDR3 DNA: TGTGCCAGCAGCTTGGCGGGGATTCCCCAAGATACGCAGTATTTT.

The chain links TRBV6-5 to TRBJ2-1, with TRBD2 matching over 7 bases. The CDR3 loop spans 16 amino acids. Germline CDR1 is MNHEY and CDR2 is SVGAGI. The V gene end was trimmed by 3 bases and the J gene end by 0 bases; junction bases not matched to a gene: 5. The DNA of the CDR3 is TGTGCCAGCAGTTATTCCGGCGGGAGCTCCTACAATGAGCAGTTCTTC. Its translation is CASSYSGGSSYNEQFF.

This clonotype has a handful of counts. The J gene is TRBJ2-3, the V gene TRBV29-1; possible D gene TRBD1, 5 bases. The CDR3 runs to 12 residues. V was shortened by 4 bases and J by 4 bases, with 9 bases between the two germline ends. Germline CDR1 reads SQVTM; CDR2 reads ANQGSEA. CDR3 bases: TGCAGCGTTGGCCCCAGGGCAGATACGCAGTATTTT. Protein: CSVGPRADTQYF.

The chain employs TRBV12-3 or TRBV12-4 and TRBJ2-5; weak D call: TRBD1 (7 bases). V was pared by 6 bases and J by 2 bases, with 10 bases between. The CDR3 spans 13 residues. The CDR3 nucleotides are TGTGCCAGCAGGGCGGGACAGCAAGAGACCCAGTACTTC. Translation: CASRAGQQETQYF.

This chain uses TRBV20-1 with TRBJ2-7, with D hard to call. Trimming took off 6 bases at V and 9 bases at J, with 12 bases between the two ends. CDR1 is DFQATT and CDR2 is SNEGSKA in the germline V gene (reference sequence). CDR3 size: 10 residues. Here the CDR3 reads CSAKNWVQYF. The CDR3 DNA reads as TGCAGTGCCAAAAATTGGGTGCAGTACTTC.

Only a few counts were recorded for this clonotype. V is TRBV5-4 and J is TRBJ2-3, with D possibly being TRBD2 (5 bases). V dropped 4 bases and J dropped 6 bases, with 18 bases sitting between them. Germline V gives CDR1 SGHNT, CDR2 YYREEE (reference sequence). This CDR3 region has 15 residues. Written as DNA, the CDR3 is TGTGCCAGCAGCCTGGCCAACGGACGGACTGATACGCAGTATTTT. Translation: CASSLANGRTDTQYF.

The chain employs TRBV6-6 and TRBJ1-1; the D gene is possibly TRBD1 (6 bases). The CDR3 runs to 14 residues. The V gene's germline CDR1 is MNHNY and CDR2 SVGAGI (reference sequence). Deletions cut 2 bases from V and 3 bases from J, with 10 bases between. CDR3 nucleotides: TGTGCCAGCAGTTACGAAGGACAGTACACTGAAGCTTTCTTT. Encoded protein: CASSYEGQYTEAFF.

CDR3: CATRSAGQGGLDTQYF. DNA of the CDR3: TGTGCCACCAGGTCCGCGGGACAGGGCGGACTAGATACGCAGTATTTT. The chain carries TRBV24-1 and TRBJ2-3, with 9 bases aligning to TRBD1. This CDR3 is built from 16 residues. Germline CDR1 reads KGHDR; CDR2 reads SFDVKD. The ends lost 7 bases at V and 5 bases at J; junction bases unmatched: 12.

Remarks on this clonotype: The junction departs from germline at one end; a sequencing error may be responsible. J is TRBJ2-7 and V is TRBV2; TRBD1 matches at 7 bases. Per germline, CDR1 SNHLY and CDR2 FYNNEI. The CDR3 runs to 14 residues. CDR3 sequence (DNA): TGTGCCAGCAGAGAAGGGACAGCCAGCTACGAGCAGTACTTC. Amino acids: CASREGTASYEQYF.

This clonotype was recorded a few times. The DNA for the CDR3 is TGTGCCAGCAGACCGCCGGTTGTTAGGGGGCGAGAGACCCAGTACTTC. This gives the protein CASRPPVVRGRETQYF. The rearrangement joins TRBV7-9 to TRBJ2-7; 7 bases line up with TRBD1. The J call may be mistaken, given a closer DNA end match to TRBJ2-5. CDR3 length: 16 residues. Germline lookup yields CDR1 SEHNR and CDR2 FQNEAQ (reference sequence).

This clonotype appeared a few times. The chain has TRBV20-1 and TRBJ2-5; D unclear. In germline, CDR1 is DFQATT, CDR2 SNEGSKA (reference sequence). The CDR3 loop spans 12 amino acids. V was clipped by 2 bases and J by 2 bases, with 6 bases between them. DNA of the CDR3: TGCAGTGCTAGAATCTTTCAAGAGACCCAGTACTTC. It codes for CSARIFQETQYF.

The V and J genes are TRBV7-9 and TRBJ2-5; 9 bases fit TRBD2. The CDR3 length is 16 residues. The ends lost 4 bases at V and 9 bases at J; junction bases unmatched: 15. The germline V gene encodes CDR1 SEHNR and CDR2 FQNEAQ (reference sequence). CDR3 residues: CASSSESGLAPWAQYF. CDR3 sequence (DNA): TGTGCCAGCAGCTCCGAATCGGGACTAGCTCCGTGGGCCCAGTACTTC.

This chain uses TRBV28 with TRBJ2-1; TRBD1 aligns across 7 bases. Unmatched junction bases numbered 8, after V lost 5 bases and J lost 4 bases. This CDR3 has 15 residues. CDR1 is MDHEN and CDR2 is SYDVKM in the germline V gene. CDR3 in amino acids: CASSTGTELYNEQFF. In DNA form, the CDR3 reads TGTGCCAGCAGTACGGGGACAGAACTTTACAATGAGCAGTTCTTC.

There are a few counts of this clonotype. This sequence joins TRBV18 and TRBJ2-7; 7 nucleotides line up with TRBD2. The CDR3 runs 13 residues. With 3 bases clipped from V and 3 bases from J, the junction kept 2 bases outside the gene matches. Germline V gives CDR1 KGHSH, CDR2 LQKENI. The DNA of the CDR3 is TGTGCCAGCTCACCGCGGGAGCTCTACGAGCAGTACTTC. As protein: CASSPRELYEQYF. Supplemented by reference TRBV18 and TRBJ2-7, the full variable domain reads NAGVMQNPRHLVRRRGQEARLRCSPMKGHSHVYWYRQLPEEGLKFMVYLQKENIIDESGMPKERFSAEFPKEGPSILRIQQVVRGDSAAYFCASSPRELYEQYFGPGTRLTVT.

The V call is TRBV5-5, the J call TRBJ2-7, with TRBD2 as a possible D gene (5 bases). This CDR3 comprises 14 residues. Germline V CDR1 and CDR2: SGHKS, YYEKEE (reference sequence). V shed 4 bases and J shed 0 bases, with 11 bases lying between them. CDR3 bases: TGTGCCAGCAGCACCGGACTGATCTCCTACGAGCAGTACTTC. Translating gives CASSTGLISYEQYF.

This clonotype was picked up a small number of times. The rearrangement links TRBV4-1 to TRBJ2-1, with D possibly matching TRBD1 (5 bases). Trimming took off 0 bases at V and 10 bases at J, with 10 bases between the two ends. Looked up from germline, CDR1 is MGHRA and CDR2 is YSYEKL. The length of the CDR3 is 13 residues. CDR3: CASSQEGPREQFF. The DNA of the CDR3 is TGCGCCAGCAGCCAAGAGGGGCCGCGGGAGCAGTTCTTC.

This sequence joins TRBV7-6 and TRBJ2-3, with 9 bases lining up with TRBD2. Germline assignment: CDR1 SGHVS and CDR2 FNYEAQ. With 5 bases clipped from V and 4 bases from J, the junction kept 13 bases outside the gene matches. There are 17 residues in the CDR3. CDR3 DNA sequence: TGTGCCAGCAGCCCCTATAGCGGGAGCCCTTTTTCAGATACGCAGTATTTT. Residues: CASSPYSGSPFSDTQYF.

This clonotype was detected many times. The chain employs TRBV7-9 and TRBJ2-3, with 7 bases identical to TRBD2. Per the germline V gene, CDR1 is SEHNR and CDR2 is FQNEAQ (reference sequence). This CDR3 has 14 amino acids. The V gene end was trimmed by 5 bases and the J gene end by 0 bases; junction bases not matched to a gene: 2. The CDR3, as DNA: TGTGCCAGCAGCGTTAGCGGGAGCACAGATACGCAGTATTTT. This translates into CASSVSGSTDTQYF.

This rearrangement joins TRBV28 to TRBJ2-1; D is undetermined. Germline V CDR1 and CDR2: MDHEN, SYDVKM. Trimming left V 7 bases short and J 5 bases short, with 3 bases between. The CDR3 runs to 10 residues. The DNA for the CDR3 is TGTGCCAGCAAGGACAATGAGCAGTTCTTC. Its translation is CASKDNEQFF. Drawing the rest from reference TRBV28 and TRBJ2-1, the complete variable domain is DVKVTQSSRYLVKRTGEKVFLECVQDMDHENMFWYRQDPGLGLRLIYFSYDVKMKEKGDIPEGYSVSREKKERFSLILESASTNQTSMYLCASKDNEQFFGPGTRLTVL.

The CDR3 sequence: CASSQVAAGSDEQYF. The CDR3 DNA follows: TGCGCCAGCAGCCAAGTCGCCGCAGGGTCCGACGAGCAGTACTTC. V and J are TRBV4-3 and TRBJ2-7; a possible D gene is TRBD1 (5 bases). The CDR3 runs to 15 residues. Per germline, CDR1 LGHNA and CDR2 YSLEER. V was cut by 1 base and J by 5 bases, with 15 bases left in between.

The rearrangement links TRBV6-1 to TRBJ2-3; 9 bases are shared with TRBD2. The length of the CDR3 is 15 residues. Germline V gene data show CDR1 as MNHNS and CDR2 as SASEGT. V gave up 7 bases and J gave up 1 base; unmatched junction bases: 6. The CDR3 nucleotides read TGTGCCAGCAACGGATGGACTAGCGGCACAGATACGCAGTATTTT. It specifies CASNGWTSGTDTQYF.

Concerning this clonotype: One junction end does not reproduce the germline sequence, and a read error may be involved. This chain uses TRBV6-4 with TRBJ2-3; D might be TRBD2 (5 bases). Germline CDR1 reads MRHNA; CDR2 reads SNTAGT. The CDR3 extends over 15 amino acids. The CDR3 sequence: CVSSEGGWATDTQYF. The DNA for the CDR3 is TGTGTCAGCAGTGAAGGAGGATGGGCCACAGATACGCAGTATTTT.

Worth noting for this clonotype: A much bigger clone sits one base away, suggesting this may be a read error. V usage is TRBV29-1 and J usage is TRBJ2-1; TRBD2 matches at 10 bases. The V gene end was trimmed by 2 bases and the J gene end by 1 base; junction bases not matched to a gene: 11. The germline V gene has CDR1 SQVTM and CDR2 ANQGSEA. The CDR3 runs 18 residues. CDR3 loop: CSVELLAGGTQSYNEQFF. CDR3 in DNA: TGCAGCGTTGAATTATTAGCGGGAGGCACTCAGTCCTACAATGAGCAGTTCTTC.

V and J are TRBV7-9 and TRBJ2-5; D is ambiguous. This CDR3 region has 13 residues. The V end lost 5 bases, the J end lost 2 bases, and 9 bases lay between the germline ends. Germline-derived CDR1 and CDR2 are SEHNR and FQNEAQ (reference sequence). The CDR3 spells CASSQIGQETQYF. The CDR3 bases are TGTGCCAGCAGCCAAATCGGACAAGAGACCCAGTACTTC.

This clonotype was found a few times. The rearrangement uses TRBV20-1 and TRBJ1-1, with TRBD1 matching 8 bases. This CDR3 region has 12 residues. Germline V lookup: CDR1 DFQATT, CDR2 SNEGSKA (reference sequence). V was clipped by 5 bases and J by 4 bases; unmatched bases: 3. CDR3 DNA: TGCAGTGCTCCTGACAGGGGCACTGAAGCTTTCTTT. Translating gives CSAPDRGTEAFF.

This clonotype has a handful of counts. The V gene is TRBV2, the J gene TRBJ1-2; tentatively, D is TRBD1 (5 bases). CDR1 and CDR2 (germline): SNHLY, FYNNEI. This CDR3 is built from 12 residues. V lost 6 bases, J lost 3 bases, and 8 bases lay in between. The CDR3 region has the DNA TGTGCCAGCAGGACAGCCTACTATGGCTACACCTTC. Translating gives CASRTAYYGYTF.